This T cell receptor (beta chain) was sequenced for a study of technical replicates of blood from a few donors. Germline V gives CDR1 LNHDA, CDR2 SQIVND (reference sequence). Trimming shortened V by 4 bases and J by 0 bases, and 7 bases separated the two germline ends. The CDR3 covers 14 residues. Measured with immunoSEQ multiplex PCR; TCRdb has only the in-frame clones, and not every one. The table records roughly 79,000 clones, around 95% of them present only once. V is TRBV19 and J is TRBJ1-3; no clear D gene. This receptor was identified in a human donor in good health. Sample: T cells isolated from PBMCs. The DNA of the CDR3 is TGTGCCAGTAGTAGTGGCAGCTCTGGAAACACCATATATTTT. This codes for CASSSGSSGNTIYF.